These T cell receptor beta chains were read from a single sample in a study of blood T cell repertoires in COVID-19. Clones were read by immunoSEQ multiplex PCR, and TCRdb kept only the in-frame ones, dropping some. The sample consists of about 240,000 clones, roughly four fifths of them appearing once. Source material: peripheral blood. Receptor source: a man aged 25-45 years who had recovered from COVID-19. The CDR3 runs from the conserved cysteine through the conserved F or W. A D gene is named only where the DNA matches it firmly. Clone sizes are given selectively: once, few, many, or a class where the clone is expanded.

clone_size j_call v_call d_call cdr3_aa cdr3_nt
once TRBJ1-4 TRBV25-1 TRBD1 CASSEQGTGDEKLFF TGTGCCAGCAGTGAACAGGGGACAGGGGATGAAAAACTGTTTTTT
. TRBJ2-3 TRBV6-5 . CASSSGGGGDTQYF TGTGCCAGCAGCTCTGGAGGGGGCGGAGACACGCAGTATTTT
. TRBJ1-1 TRBV28 . CASSWQGNPEAFF TGTGCCAGCAGTTGGCAGGGAAACCCTGAAGCTTTCTTT
. TRBJ2-7 TRBV29-1 TRBD2 CSVTFGLAGEQYF TGCAGCGTTACCTTTGGACTAGCGGGGGAGCAGTACTTC
. TRBJ1-5 TRBV6-1 TRBD1 CASSDEGQATPRFQPQHF TGTGCCAGCAGTGATGAAGGACAGGCCACCCCCAGGTTTCAGCCCCAGCATTTT
. TRBJ1-4 TRBV3-1/TRBV3-2 TRBD1 CASSHPGQGGEKLFF TGTGCCAGCAGCCACCCGGGACAGGGCGGTGAAAAACTGTTTTTT
. TRBJ1-4 TRBV7-8 . CASSLDRGRLTEKLFF TGTGCCAGCAGCTTAGATCGAGGTAGATTAACTGAAAAACTGTTTTTT
. TRBJ2-3 TRBV6-1 TRBD2 CASSEWGGYFTDTQYF TGTGCCAGCAGTGAATGGGGGGGTTACTTCACAGATACGCAGTATTTT
. TRBJ2-1 TRBV9 . CASSVLEGAHEQFF TGTGCCAGCAGCGTATTGGAGGGGGCGCATGAGCAGTTCTTC
. TRBJ1-3 TRBV9 TRBD1 CASSAGTVGNTIYF TGTGCCAGCAGCGCGGGGACAGTTGGAAACACCATATATTTT
. TRBJ2-1 TRBV2 TRBD2 CASSEEVSAGGFF TGTGCCAGCAGTGAAGAAGTTTCAGCGGGGGGGTTCTTC
few TRBJ1-2 TRBV2 . CASSLQGDYGYTF TGTGCCAGCAGTCTACAGGGCGACTATGGCTACACCTTC
once TRBJ1-6 TRBV3-1/TRBV3-2 . CASSQGGQGMNSPLHF TGTGCCAGCAGCCAAGGGGGCCAGGGAATGAATTCACCCCTCCACTTT
. TRBJ2-1 TRBV5-1 TRBD2 CASSLGGGARSYNEQFF TGCGCCAGCAGCTTGGGCGGGGGGGCCCGGTCCTACAATGAGCAGTTCTTC
. TRBJ2-7 TRBV7-2 . CASSLFLEQYF TGTGCCAGCAGCTTATTCCTCGAGCAGTACTTC
. TRBJ2-2 TRBV2 TRBD1 CASSESGGDTGELFF TGTGCCAGCAGTGAATCAGGGGGCGACACCGGGGAGCTGTTTTTT
. TRBJ2-2 TRBV19 TRBD1 CASSAQGGTGELFF TGTGCCAGTAGTGCACAGGGGGGAACCGGGGAGCTGTTTTTT
. TRBJ1-2 TRBV28 . CASLSATGNSYGYTF TGTGCCAGCCTTAGTGCGACGGGAAACTCCTATGGCTACACCTTC
. TRBJ2-5 TRBV28 . CASSLEYQETQYF TGTGCCAGCAGTCTAGAGTACCAAGAGACCCAGTACTTC
. TRBJ1-1 TRBV2 . CASIMRTEAFF TGTGCCAGCATAATGAGGACTGAAGCTTTCTTT
. TRBJ1-1 TRBV19 TRBD1 CASSNRGRVNTEAFF TGTGCCAGCTCAAACAGGGGGCGGGTGAACACTGAAGCTTTCTTT
. TRBJ2-1 TRBV18 . CASSRAPTGEAYNEQFF TGTGCCAGCTCACGGGCTCCGACAGGTGAGGCCTACAATGAGCAGTTCTTC
once TRBJ2-4 TRBV2 TRBD1 CASRPTGALAKNIQYF TGTGCCAGCAGGCCGACAGGGGCCTTAGCCAAAAACATTCAGTACTTC
. TRBJ1-5 TRBV6-6 TRBD1 CASSYKVTGGAQHF TGTGCCAGCAGTTACAAGGTCACAGGGGGGGCCCAGCATTTT
. TRBJ1-6 TRBV11-2 TRBD1 CASSTTTGDLHF TGTGCCAGCAGCACTACGACAGGGGACCTCCACTTT
. TRBJ2-3 TRBV7-2 TRBD2 CASSSAGVGTDTQYF TGTGCCAGCAGCTCGGCGGGGGTTGGCACAGATACGCAGTATTTT
. TRBJ2-4 TRBV19 . CASRVEALNIQYF TGTGCCAGTCGGGTCGAGGCCCTAAACATTCAGTACTTC
. TRBJ2-3 TRBV5-1 TRBD2 CASRPGGGTDTQYF TGCGCCAGCAGACCCGGGGGGGGCACAGATACGCAGTATTTT
. TRBJ2-1 TRBV6-4 . CASSRDTNNEQFF TGTGCCAGCAGCCGGGACACAAACAATGAGCAGTTCTTC